The 31 T cell receptor beta chains listed next were all sequenced from one sample in a study of cytomegalovirus exposure and HLA in healthy donors. The primer mix had 60 Vbeta and 13 Jbeta primers. Profiled with immunoSEQ multiplex PCR; TCRdb holds only in-frame clones, not every one. Here the sample spans about 99,000 clones, 78% being singletons. Sequencing input: PBMCs. These receptors were obtained from a woman in her thirties or forties in good health and CMV-seronegative.

Concerning this clone: Distinct nucleotide sequences in the sample also encode this CDR3. The rearrangement uses TRBV28 and TRBJ1-1, with D possibly TRBD1 on 5 matching bases. Trimming left V 0 bases short and J 3 bases short, with 8 bases between. CDR1 MDHEN and CDR2 SYDVKM come from the germline V gene. The CDR3 totals 14 residues. CDR3 sequence (DNA): TGTGCCAGCAGTTTATGGGGCAGGGACACTGAAGCTTTCTTT. Translating it yields CASSLWGRDTEAFF. The full variable domain, with the rest looked up from reference TRBV28 and TRBJ1-1, is DVKVTQSSRYLVKRTGEKVFLECVQDMDHENMFWYRQDPGLGLRLIYFSYDVKMKEKGDIPEGYSVSREKKERFSLILESASTNQTSMYLCASSLWGRDTEAFFGQGTRLTVV.

This sequence joins TRBV19 and TRBJ2-5, with a weak D call TRBD1 (6 bases). TRBJ2-7 explains the end of the DNA better; the J call may be wrong. The CDR3 extends over 15 amino acids. Germline values: CDR1 LNHDA, CDR2 SQIVND (reference sequence). The CDR3 DNA is TGTGCCAGTGCTCCGGGACAAACTAATCACTACGAGCAGTACTTC. It specifies CASAPGQTNHYEQYF.

The rearrangement links TRBV5-5 to TRBJ1-1; 8 bases are a match to TRBD1. This CDR3 contains 13 residues. CDR1 is SGHKS, CDR2 YYEKEE, per germline (reference sequence). The V segment lost 4 bases and the J segment 12 bases; nucleotides outside the gene matches: 11. The CDR3 DNA is TGTGCCAGCAGCCTGAGGACCGGGACAGGACCTTTCTTT. Amino acids: CASSLRTGTGPFF. Full variable domain (outside the CDR3, taken from reference TRBV5-5 and TRBJ1-1): DAGVTQSPTHLIKTRGQQVTLRCSPISGHKSVSWYQQVLGQGPQFIFQYYEKEERGRGNFPDRFSARQFPNYSSELNVNALLLGDSALYLCASSLRTGTGPFFGQGTRLTVV.

V is TRBV7-2 and J is TRBJ2-5, with D tentatively TRBD2 (7 bases). Germline loops: CDR1 SGHTA, CDR2 FQGNSA. Trimming took off 3 bases at V and 5 bases at J, with 13 bases between the two ends. The CDR3 loop spans 14 amino acids. In DNA, the CDR3 is TGTGCCAGCAGCTTCGGGGGGCGCGGGGAGACCCAGTACTTC. The encoded protein is CASSFGGRGETQYF.

This chain connects TRBV7-9 to TRBJ2-7; TRBD2 aligns across 10 bases. The ends lost 4 bases at V and 5 bases at J; junction bases unmatched: 8. The CDR3 covers 15 residues. The germline CDR1 and CDR2 sequences are SEHNR and FQNEAQ (reference sequence). This chain's CDR3 is CASSWSSGSRDEQYF. The CDR3 nucleotides read TGTGCCAGCAGCTGGTCTAGCGGGAGTAGGGACGAGCAGTACTTC.

The chain couples TRBV7-9 to TRBJ2-5; weak D call: TRBD2 (6 bases). This CDR3 is built from 16 residues. Trimming removed 4 bases from V and 7 bases from J, with 22 bases in between. Germline CDR1 is SEHNR and CDR2 is FQNEAQ (reference sequence). The DNA of the CDR3 is TGTGCCAGCAGCTCTGCCGGAGCGGGCAACCCAACGACCCAGTACTTC. Its protein is CASSSAGAGNPTTQYF. Supplemented by reference TRBV7-9 and TRBJ2-5, the full variable domain reads DTGVSQNPRHKITKRGQNVTFRCDPISEHNRLYWYRQTLGQGPEFLTYFQNEAQLEKSRLLSDRFSAERPKGSFSTLEIQRTEQGDSAMYLCASSSAGAGNPTTQYFGPGTRLLVL.

This chain links TRBV4-3 with TRBJ2-7, with TRBD1 as a possible D gene (6 bases). From germline, CDR1 is LGHNA and CDR2 YSLEER. The CDR3 extends over 13 amino acids. With 8 bases removed from V and 2 bases from J, the gap between germline ends came to 13 bases. CDR3 DNA: TGCGCCAGCGCACCCGGGACAACCTACGAGCAGTACTTC. Protein: CASAPGTTYEQYF.

The rearrangement joins TRBV19 to TRBJ1-2; 9 nucleotides align to TRBD1. V dropped 5 bases and J dropped 4; count of bases not matched to a gene: 11. Germline V gene lookup returns CDR1 LNHDA and CDR2 SQIVND (reference sequence). This CDR3 is built from 16 residues. CDR3: CASSADLQGASYGYTF. As DNA, the CDR3 is TGTGCCAGTAGTGCAGATTTACAGGGGGCTAGCTATGGCTACACCTTC.

The V gene is TRBV27, the J gene TRBJ2-1, with 8 bases that match TRBD2. The CDR3 extends over 13 amino acids. Germline CDR1 is MNHEY and CDR2 is SMNVEV (reference sequence). The V segment lost 10 bases and the J segment 1 base; nucleotides outside the gene matches: 3. CDR3 sequence reads: CATIAGSYNEQFF. CDR3 DNA: TGTGCCACTATAGCGGGATCCTACAATGAGCAGTTCTTC.

The chain uses TRBV28 and TRBJ2-3; tentatively, D is TRBD2 (6 bases). Germline V gene lookup returns CDR1 MDHEN and CDR2 SYDVKM. The length of the CDR3 is 15 residues. Trimming took off 7 bases at V and 1 base at J, with 15 bases between the two ends. The CDR3 sequence is CASKGWGVGTDTQYF. DNA for the CDR3: TGTGCCAGCAAGGGCTGGGGGGTGGGCACAGATACGCAGTATTTT.

The rearrangement uses TRBV29-1 and TRBJ1-5; 7 positions agree with TRBD1. The CDR3 spans 16 residues. The trim removed 6 bases at V and 1 base at J, leaving 12 bases unmatched. Germline V gives CDR1 SQVTM, CDR2 ANQGSEA. The CDR3 region is CSVPYTRGASNQPQHF. The CDR3, as DNA: TGCAGCGTCCCGTACACCAGGGGGGCGAGCAATCAGCCCCAGCATTTT. The whole variable domain, filled in from reference TRBV29-1 and TRBJ1-5, reads SAVISQKPSRDICQRGTSLTIQCQVDSQVTMMFWYRQQPGQSLTLIATANQGSEATYESGFVIDKFPISRPNLTFSTLTVSNMSPEDSSIYLCSVPYTRGASNQPQHFGDGTRLSIL.

CDR3 nucleotide sequence: TGTGCCAGCAGCCCACAGGGACTACCGTACAATGAGCAGTTCTTC. Amino acid sequence: CASSPQGLPYNEQFF. The chain carries TRBV7-2 and TRBJ2-1; D perhaps matches TRBD2 (7 bases). Germline V gene lookup returns CDR1 SGHTA and CDR2 FQGNSA. The CDR3 totals 15 residues. Between the trimmed V and J ends, which lost 5 bases and 4 bases, there was a span of 15 bases.

The chain employs TRBV6-6 and TRBJ2-1, with TRBD2 as a possible D gene (6 bases). The CDR3 is made up of 13 amino acids. Germline V gives CDR1 MNHNY, CDR2 SVGAGI (reference sequence). The germline V and J ends were trimmed by 8 bases and 3 bases, with 11 bases remaining between them. The CDR3 is CASGGLYYNEQFF. In nucleotides, the CDR3 is TGTGCCAGCGGGGGACTTTACTACAATGAGCAGTTCTTC.

This clone has a handful of counts. The genes are TRBV7-8 and TRBJ2-3, with TRBD1 matching 7 bases. Germline V lookup: CDR1 SGHVS, CDR2 FQNEAQ. The CDR3 consists of 15 residues. V lost 3 bases, J lost 1 base, and 4 bases stayed unmatched. The chain's CDR3 is CASSLRQGRTDTQYF. DNA of the CDR3: TGTGCCAGCAGCTTGAGACAGGGCCGCACAGATACGCAGTATTTT.

In this sample, this clone turned up once. The CDR3 loop is CASGFLAGEKNEQFF. CDR3 sequence (DNA): TGTGCTAGTGGTTTTCTAGCGGGAGAGAAGAATGAGCAGTTCTTC. The rearrangement links TRBV12-5 to TRBJ2-1; 10 bases fit TRBD2. The length of the CDR3 is 15 residues. Germline CDR1 LGHNT, CDR2 FRNRAP. The J segment lost 7 bases and the V segment lost 3 bases, leaving 6 bases of the junction unmatched.

This rearrangement joins TRBV9 to TRBJ2-1, with a tentative D call TRBD2 (5 bases). The CDR3 contains 12 residues. The germline CDR1 and CDR2 sequences are SGDLS and YYNGEE. Between the trimmed V and J ends, which lost 0 bases and 9 bases, there was a span of 7 bases. The CDR3 loop is CASSVGGSEQFF. The CDR3 DNA reads as TGTGCCAGCAGCGTAGGAGGGAGTGAGCAGTTCTTC. The full variable domain, rest sourced from reference TRBV9 and TRBJ2-1, is DSGVTQTPKHLITATGQRVTLRCSPRSGDLSVYWYQQSLDQGLQFLIQYYNGEERAKGNILERFSAQQFPDLHSELNLSSLELGDSALYFCASSVGGSEQFFGPGTRLTVL.

The chain couples TRBV21-1 to TRBJ2-5; the table's D call TRBD1 went unverified against the DNA. TRBV21-1 is annotated as a pseudogene. This CDR3 region has 17 residues. The CDR3 region is CASSPRGQGEVKETQYF. The CDR3 DNA sequence: TGTGCCAGCAGCCCAAGGGGACAGGGGGAAGTTAAAGAGACCCAGTACTTC.

This sequence joins TRBV5-1 and TRBJ2-2; D gene unclear. V lost 4 bases and J 0 bases, leaving 7 bases between the germline ends. The CDR3 extends over 14 amino acids. Germline lookup yields CDR1 SGHRS and CDR2 YFSETQ. The CDR3 region has the DNA TGCGCCAGCAGCCTACAGCCGAACACCGGGGAGCTGTTTTTT. Its protein product is CASSLQPNTGELFF.

The genes are TRBV5-1 and TRBJ1-4, with D tentatively TRBD1 (6 bases). Germline V lookup: CDR1 SGHRS, CDR2 YFSETQ. The CDR3 loop spans 15 amino acids. V lost 4 bases and J lost 5, with 15 bases in between. CDR3 nucleotide sequence: TGCGCCAGCAGCCTTTCCAGGGGCCGGAATGAAAAACTGTTTTTT. It translates to CASSLSRGRNEKLFF.

V usage is TRBV5-8 and J usage is TRBJ1-1; D might be TRBD1 (6 bases). Germline CDR1 reads SGHTS; CDR2 reads YDEGEE. The V end lost 3 bases, the J end lost 11 bases, and 17 bases lay between the germline ends. This CDR3 region has 13 residues. CDR3 in DNA: TGTGCCAGCAGCTCCGTAGCGGGGGCGTGGGCTTTCTTT. This codes for CASSSVAGAWAFF.

The chain couples TRBV5-1 to TRBJ2-3; D remains unclear. Trimming shortened V by 0 bases and J by 1 base, and 9 bases separated the two germline ends. Germline-derived CDR1 and CDR2 are SGHRS and YFSETQ. This CDR3 has 15 residues. The CDR3 here is CASSLGQVRTDTQYF. CDR3 DNA sequence: TGCGCCAGCAGCTTGGGGCAGGTCCGCACAGATACGCAGTATTTT.

The chain joins TRBV5-1 to TRBJ2-6; 8 bases agree with TRBD2. Germline CDR1 reads SGHRS; CDR2 reads YFSETQ. Trimming removed 0 bases from V and 5 bases from J; junction bases left unmatched: 10. The length of the CDR3 is 18 residues. CDR3 protein: CASSLAGGVIGRANVLTF. The CDR3 DNA reads TGCGCCAGCAGCTTGGCGGGAGGGGTGATAGGGAGGGCCAACGTCCTGACTTTC. The complete variable domain, with remaining parts taken from reference TRBV5-1 and TRBJ2-6, reads KAGVTQTPRYLIKTRGQQVTLSCSPISGHRSVSWYQQTPGQGLQFLFEYFSETQRNKGNFPGRFSGRQFSNSRSEMNVSTLELGDSALYLCASSLAGGVIGRANVLTFGAGSRLTVL.

V and J are TRBV5-6 and TRBJ2-7, with 12 bases matching TRBD2. The CDR3 runs 15 residues. Germline CDR1 SGHDT, CDR2 YYEEEE. The V gene end was trimmed by 4 bases and the J gene end by 2 bases; junction bases not matched to a gene: 4. This CDR3 reads CASSRLAGETYEQYF. In nucleotides, the CDR3 is TGTGCCAGCAGCAGACTAGCGGGGGAGACCTACGAGCAGTACTTC.

This clone was recorded a few times. This chain joins TRBV19 and TRBJ2-1, with a tentative D call TRBD2 (10 bases). V gave up 0 bases and J gave up 6 bases, with 27 bases separating them. Germline V lookup: CDR1 LNHDA, CDR2 SQIVND (reference sequence). The CDR3 is 20 amino acids. As DNA, the CDR3 is TGTGCCAGTAGTATAGATCTAGCGGGAGTGACAGGGGGTGGTGGCAATGAGCAGTTCTTC. This sequence encodes CASSIDLAGVTGGGGNEQFF.

The chain couples TRBV7-3 to TRBJ2-1, with 12 bases matching TRBD2. The CDR3 extends over 22 amino acids. Germline trimming cut 2 bases from V and 3 bases from J; bases unmatched to any gene: 20. The germline V gene has CDR1 SGHTA and CDR2 FQGTGA. CDR3 DNA sequence: TGTGCCAGCAGCTTAGGTCCCCGGCGGCGGACTAGCGGGATTACAGGCTACAATGAGCAGTTCTTC. Protein product: CASSLGPRRRTSGITGYNEQFF.

This chain uses TRBV4-1 with TRBJ2-2; a possible D gene is TRBD2 (6 bases). Trimming cost V 4 bases and J 3 bases, with 12 bases left between them. The V gene's germline CDR1 is MGHRA and CDR2 YSYEKL. The CDR3 sequence is 15 residues long. CDR3 coding DNA: TGCGCCAGCAGCCCTGGAGGGCCGTACACCGGGGAGCTGTTTTTT. The encoded protein is CASSPGGPYTGELFF.

DNA of the CDR3: TGTGCCAGCCACGGGGGGTCTATCAGGAACACTGAAGCTTTCTTT. Protein: CASHGGSIRNTEAFF. The gene calls are TRBV6-1 and TRBJ1-1, with D perhaps TRBD1 (5 bases). CDR3 size: 15 residues. Germline V gene data show CDR1 as MNHNS and CDR2 as SASEGT. V lost 8 bases and J lost 1, with 17 bases in between.

This clone was detected a few times. This chain connects TRBV4-3 to TRBJ2-1; TRBD2 might be the D (5 bases). The germline V and J ends were trimmed by 4 bases and 2 bases, with 12 bases remaining between them. The CDR3 contains 15 residues. Germline V gives CDR1 LGHNA, CDR2 YSLEER. The CDR3 is CASSLSVSAYNEQFF. DNA of the CDR3: TGCGCCAGCAGCCTTAGCGTCTCCGCCTACAATGAGCAGTTCTTC.

V gene TRBV9 combines with J gene TRBJ2-5; 7 bases align to TRBD2. With 2 bases clipped from V and 4 bases from J, the junction kept 5 bases outside the gene matches. CDR1 and CDR2 from the germline V gene are SGDLS and YYNGEE. This CDR3 is 14 amino acids long. The CDR3 DNA is TGTGCCAGCAGCGTGGGGGGGGGAGGAGAGACCCAGTACTTC. Protein product: CASSVGGGGETQYF.

V gene TRBV11-1 combines with J gene TRBJ2-5; 10 nucleotides match TRBD2. The trim removed 4 bases at V and 5 bases at J, leaving 4 bases unmatched. CDR1 is SGHAT and CDR2 is FQDESV in the germline V gene (reference sequence). The CDR3 contains 14 residues. Written as DNA, the CDR3 is TGTGCCAGCAGCTCTAGCGGGAGAGGGGAGACCCAGTACTTC. This sequence encodes CASSSSGRGETQYF. Drawing the rest from reference TRBV11-1 and TRBJ2-5, the complete variable domain is EAEVAQSPRYKITEKSQAVAFWCDPISGHATLYWYRQILGQGPELLVQFQDESVVDDSQLPKDRFSAERLKGVDSTLKIQPAELGDSAMYLCASSSSGRGETQYFGPGTRLLVL.

V usage is TRBV11-3 and J usage is TRBJ2-2; D possibly corresponds to TRBD2 (6 bases). Germline lookup yields CDR1 SGHNT and CDR2 YENEEA. The CDR3 extends over 17 amino acids. The V end lost 5 bases, the J end lost 5 bases, and 21 bases lay between the germline ends. The CDR3 bases are TGTGCCAGCAGCCCTAGGGGCCCAATTCGGGGGACCGGGGAGCTGTTTTTT. It yields the protein CASSPRGPIRGTGELFF. Based on the CDR3 plus reference TRBV11-3 and TRBJ2-2, the full variable domain is EAGVVQSPRYKIIEKKQPVAFWCNPISGHNTLYWYLQNLGQGPELLIRYENEEAVDDSQLPKDRFSAERLKGVDSTLKIQPAELGDSAVYLCASSPRGPIRGTGELFFGEGSRLTVL.